This TCR beta chain was obtained from a study of Ad26.COV2.S vaccination and SARS-CoV-2 variants. Clones were sequenced by immunoSEQ multiplex PCR, and TCRdb holds only the in-frame ones, with some missing. Of about 440,000 clones listed, 90% were seen once; the top ten hold approximately 4.5%. The length of the CDR3 is 16 residues. CDR1 LGHNA and CDR2 YNFKEQ come from the germline V gene. The germline V and J ends were trimmed by 0 bases and 7 bases, with 15 bases remaining between them. Treatment denoted: some 19 received Ad26.COV2.S at low or high dose, single or two shots; about 5 received placebo; per-sample allocation not given. Samples were taken on day 63 after the first vaccine or placebo injection. Recruitment in Boston yielded a donor of adult age, 18-55 years.

The TCR was taken from a person between 18 and 59 years old who received the Ad26.COV2.S COVID-19 vaccine or a placebo. The sequenced sample was peripheral blood, obtained in a trial of Ad26.COV2.S vaccine versus placebo. This chain links TRBV4-2 with TRBJ2-2, with D possibly TRBD2 on 5 matching bases. The CDR3 DNA reads as TGTGCCAGCAGCCAAGATCCCCCTAGCATGGTCGGGGAGCTGTTTTTT. Protein: CASSQDPPSMVGELFF.